What follows are 30 T cell receptor beta chains derived from one specimen sequenced in a study of blood T cell repertoires in COVID-19. The protocol was immunoSEQ multiplex PCR, while the TCRdb copy is restricted to in-frame clones and leaves out a portion. The sample consists of under 200,000 clones, under 80% of them appearing once. Sequences were obtained from peripheral blood. These receptors all come from a man between 65 and 80 years old with acute or convalescent COVID-19.

The rearrangement joins TRBV3-1 (or the pseudogene TRBV3-2) to TRBJ1-3; D not certain. Germline loops: CDR1 LGHDT, CDR2 YNNKEL (reference sequence). V was cut by 1 base and J by 2 bases, with 6 bases left in between. The CDR3 has 14 amino acids. The CDR3 region is CASSQVAAGNTIYF. The CDR3 nucleotides are TGTGCCAGCAGCCAAGTCGCAGCTGGAAACACCATATATTTT.

The chain links TRBV29-1 to TRBJ2-7; 12 bases fit TRBD2. Trimming took 6 bases from V and 2 from J; bases not matched to a gene: 14. Germline CDR1 reads SQVTM; CDR2 reads ANQGSEA. The CDR3 totals 17 residues. Here the CDR3 reads CSVLKFPGLAGPYEQYF. The CDR3 DNA is TGCAGCGTACTGAAATTTCCGGGACTAGCGGGCCCCTACGAGCAGTACTTC.

The genes are TRBV7-6 and TRBJ2-3; 11 bases fit TRBD2. The CDR3 length is 16 residues. Losses at the gene ends were 2 bases for V and 4 bases for J; bases not matched to a gene: 5. Germline V gene lookup returns CDR1 SGHVS and CDR2 FNYEAQ. The CDR3 reads CASSLKLAGGADTQYF. DNA of the CDR3: TGTGCCAGCAGCTTAAAGCTAGCGGGAGGAGCAGATACGCAGTATTTT. Supplemented by reference TRBV7-6 and TRBJ2-3, the full variable domain reads GAGVSQSPRYKVTKRGQDVALRCDPISGHVSLYWYRQALGQGPEFLTYFNYEAQQDKSGLPNDRFSAERPEGSISTLTIQRTEQRDSAMYRCASSLKLAGGADTQYFGPGTRLTVL.

The gene calls are TRBV28 and TRBJ1-5, with 8 bases matching TRBD1. V lost 4 bases, J lost 7 bases, and 12 bases stayed unmatched. The CDR3 spans 16 residues. CDR1 is MDHEN, CDR2 SYDVKM, per germline. The CDR3 reads CASSSETGAVFQPQHF. The CDR3 DNA reads TGTGCCAGCAGTTCCGAGACAGGGGCGGTGTTCCAGCCCCAGCATTTT.

The chain carries TRBV5-1 and TRBJ2-7, with TRBD1 identical over 7 bases. CDR1 is SGHRS and CDR2 is YFSETQ in the germline V gene. J gave up 1 base and V 4 bases, and 8 bases lay outside the gene matches. This CDR3 has 15 amino acids. The CDR3: CASSISGTVSYEQYF. The CDR3 nucleotides read TGCGCCAGCAGCATCTCCGGGACAGTATCCTACGAGCAGTACTTC.

The V and J genes are TRBV2 and TRBJ1-1; D remains ambiguous. CDR1 is SNHLY, CDR2 FYNNEI, per germline. CDR3 length equals 13 residues. The V end lost 4 bases, the J end lost 5 bases, and 11 bases lay between the germline ends. Here the CDR3 reads CASSAWAQTEAFF. The CDR3, as DNA: TGTGCCAGCAGTGCTTGGGCTCAAACTGAAGCTTTCTTT.

This chain links TRBV28 with TRBJ2-2, with D uncertain. This CDR3 is built from 12 residues. Trimming cost V 3 bases and J 10 bases, with 9 bases left between them. Per germline, CDR1 MDHEN and CDR2 SYDVKM. The CDR3 sequence is CASSFSLEELFF. CDR3 DNA: TGTGCCAGCAGTTTTAGTCTCGAGGAGCTGTTTTTT.

This chain joins TRBV5-1 and TRBJ2-2, with 10 bases matching TRBD1. V dropped 4 bases and J dropped 1; count of bases not matched to a gene: 4. The CDR3 totals 16 residues. The germline V gene has CDR1 SGHRS and CDR2 YFSETQ. In nucleotides, the CDR3 is TGCGCCAGCAGCCAAGACAGGGGGCGGAACACCGGGGAGCTGTTTTTT. Translation gives CASSQDRGRNTGELFF.

Here the CDR3 DNA reads TGTGCCAGCAATCAGGGTAACATGAACACTGAAGCTTTCTTT. It codes for CASNQGNMNTEAFF. The chain links TRBV7-3 to TRBJ1-1; tentatively, D is TRBD1 (5 bases). The V gene's germline CDR1 is SGHTA and CDR2 FQGTGA. With 7 bases removed from V and 0 bases from J, the gap between germline ends came to 12 bases. The CDR3 loop spans 14 amino acids.

This rearrangement joins TRBV5-6 to TRBJ2-7; D is uncertain. Germline loops: CDR1 SGHDT, CDR2 YYEEEE. There are 12 residues in the CDR3. Trimming left V 4 bases short and J 2 bases short, with 7 bases between. CDR3 amino acids: CASSPNTYEQYF. The DNA of the CDR3 is TGTGCCAGCAGCCCCAACACCTACGAGCAGTACTTC.

The chain employs TRBV19 and TRBJ2-2, with 8 bases matching TRBD1. V shed 4 bases, J shed 4 bases, and the junction held 11 bases outside the gene matches. The CDR3 extends over 17 amino acids. CDR1 and CDR2 (germline): LNHDA, SQIVND (reference sequence). The CDR3 DNA sequence: TGTGCCAGTAGTAAAGTGTCGGGACAGGAGGCCACCGGGGAGCTGTTTTTT. Translated: CASSKVSGQEATGELFF. The full variable domain, in which reference TRBV19 and TRBJ2-2 provide the parts outside the CDR3, is DGGITQSPKYLFRKEGQNVTLSCEQNLNHDAMYWYRQDPGQGLRLIYYSQIVNDFQKGDIAEGYSVSREKKESFPLTVTSAQKNPTAFYLCASSKVSGQEATGELFFGEGSRLTVL.

This clone was seen only once. This CDR3 reads CASSEPGQAGTGELFF. CDR3 nucleotides: TGTGCCAGCAGTGAACCGGGACAGGCGGGCACCGGGGAGCTGTTTTTT. The rearrangement joins TRBV2 to TRBJ2-2, with 8 bases matching TRBD1. The CDR3 consists of 16 residues. The germline V gene encodes CDR1 SNHLY and CDR2 FYNNEI. V was pared by 2 bases and J by 4 bases, with 6 bases of the junction left unmatched.

This chain links TRBV5-1 with TRBJ1-2; D is ambiguous. The germline V gene encodes CDR1 SGHRS and CDR2 YFSETQ. There are 14 residues in the CDR3. V was pared by 2 bases and J by 0 bases, with 8 bases between. As DNA, the CDR3 is TGCGCCAGCAGCTTTGAGTTTGCTAACTATGGCTACACCTTC. The encoded protein is CASSFEFANYGYTF.

The genes are TRBV27 and TRBJ2-1; 13 bases are a match to TRBD2. Unmatched junction bases numbered 5, after V lost 10 bases and J lost 8 bases. Looked up from germline, CDR1 is MNHEY and CDR2 is SMNVEV (reference sequence). This CDR3 has 13 residues. In DNA form, the CDR3 reads TGTGCCACCCGGACTAGCGGGAGATATGAGCAGTTCTTC. As protein: CATRTSGRYEQFF.

This clone showed up just a few times. The CDR3 nucleotides are TGTGCCAGCAGGGGCCCGGGGTATCAGCCCCAGCATTTT. As protein: CASRGPGYQPQHF. The rearrangement uses TRBV2 and TRBJ1-5, with unresolved D. The germline V gene encodes CDR1 SNHLY and CDR2 FYNNEI. The CDR3 extends over 13 amino acids. With 6 bases removed from V and 5 bases from J, the gap between germline ends came to 11 bases.

The rearrangement links TRBV5-4 to TRBJ1-1; D is ambiguous. Trimming cost V 1 base and J 5 bases, with 12 bases left between them. The length of the CDR3 is 14 residues. The germline V gene has CDR1 SGHNT and CDR2 YYREEE (reference sequence). The CDR3 region has the DNA TGTGCCAGCAGCTTGAGAGCCAGGATAACTGAAGCTTTCTTT. Its protein is CASSLRARITEAFF.

Written as DNA, the CDR3 is TGTGCCACCAGCAGAGATCGCGGAGCGGATGCGAACACCGGGGAGCTGTTTTTT. As protein: CATSRDRGADANTGELFF. The rearrangement uses TRBV15 and TRBJ2-2, with D possibly matching TRBD2 (5 bases). V lost 0 bases and J 0 bases, leaving 14 bases between the germline ends. The CDR3 is made up of 18 amino acids. CDR1 is LNHNV, CDR2 YYDKDF, per germline (reference sequence).

The genes are TRBV5-4 and TRBJ2-1, with TRBD2 matching 8 bases. Germline CDR1 reads SGHNT; CDR2 reads YYREEE (reference sequence). This CDR3 region has 15 residues. The V and J ends lost 1 base and 6 bases, in that order; junction bases with no gene match: 6. The DNA for the CDR3 is TGTGCCAGCAGCTTGCCAACTCTAGCGGGCAATGAGCAGTTCTTC. Translating gives CASSLPTLAGNEQFF.

The chain employs TRBV30 and TRBJ2-1; TRBD2 is a possible D gene (5 bases). Per the germline V gene, CDR1 is GTSNPN and CDR2 is SVGIG (reference sequence). The CDR3 is 12 amino acids. The V and J ends lost 2 bases and 10 bases respectively, with 12 bases between them. The CDR3 region is CAWSPTSREQFF. The CDR3 DNA follows: TGTGCCTGGAGTCCTACTAGTCGCGAGCAGTTCTTC.

J is TRBJ1-2 and V is TRBV3-1 (or the pseudogene TRBV3-2), with 8 bases matching TRBD1. The CDR3 extends over 15 amino acids. Germline lookup yields CDR1 LGHDT and CDR2 YNNKEL (reference sequence). V was pared by 4 bases and J by 6 bases, with 10 bases of the junction left unmatched. DNA for the CDR3: TGTGCCAGCAGCCTGGGCCCAGGGGGCGTCAATGGCTACACCTTC. Its protein is CASSLGPGGVNGYTF.

CDR3 amino acids: CASSKEVPGTSGPRRETQYF. DNA for the CDR3: TGTGCCAGCAGCAAAGAAGTTCCAGGGACTAGCGGTCCCAGGAGAGAGACCCAGTACTTC. V usage is TRBV21-1 and J usage is TRBJ2-5; whether TRBD2, the table's D call, matches the DNA was not checked. TRBV21-1 is designated a pseudogene. The CDR3 consists of 20 residues.

The chain's CDR3 is CASTLAGFEYEQYF. The CDR3 DNA follows: TGTGCCAGCACCCTGGCGGGGTTTGAGTACGAGCAGTACTTC. The chain links TRBV28 to TRBJ2-7; D is perhaps TRBD2 (6 bases). Germline-derived CDR1 and CDR2 are MDHEN and SYDVKM. Trimming took 7 bases from V and 4 from J, leaving 17 bases between them. The CDR3 has 14 amino acids.

This chain connects TRBV5-4 to TRBJ1-1, with a possible D match to TRBD1 (5 bases). The V gene lost 4 bases and the J gene lost 3 bases, with 7 bases spanning the gap. CDR1 and CDR2 from the germline V gene are SGHNT and YYREEE (reference sequence). CDR3 size: 12 residues. The CDR3 DNA reads TGTGCCAGCAGCACGGGGGACACTGAAGCTTTCTTT. Encoded protein: CASSTGDTEAFF.

V is TRBV9 and J is TRBJ2-5; D remains unclear. V was shortened by 0 bases and J by 1 base, with 7 bases between the two germline ends. CDR3 length: 14 residues. Germline loops: CDR1 SGDLS, CDR2 YYNGEE. CDR3 sequence (DNA): TGTGCCAGCAGCGTAGGGCCTAGCCAAGAGACCCAGTACTTC. It is translated as CASSVGPSQETQYF. Together with reference TRBV9 and TRBJ2-5, the CDR3 gives the full variable domain: DSGVTQTPKHLITATGQRVTLRCSPRSGDLSVYWYQQSLDQGLQFLIQYYNGEERAKGNILERFSAQQFPDLHSELNLSSLELGDSALYFCASSVGPSQETQYFGPGTRLLVL.

This chain connects TRBV29-1 to TRBJ1-3; D gene uncertain. V shed 1 base and J shed 2 bases, with 9 bases lying between them. CDR1 SQVTM and CDR2 ANQGSEA come from the germline V gene. This CDR3 has 14 amino acids. CDR3 region: CSVEVAGPGNTIYF. The DNA for the CDR3 is TGCAGCGTTGAAGTCGCAGGCCCTGGAAACACCATATATTTT. Complete variable domain (other parts from reference TRBV29-1 and TRBJ1-3): SAVISQKPSRDICQRGTSLTIQCQVDSQVTMMFWYRQQPGQSLTLIATANQGSEATYESGFVIDKFPISRPNLTFSTLTVSNMSPEDSSIYLCSVEVAGPGNTIYFGEGSWLTVV.

This clone is classed as medium-sized. The chain recombines TRBV29-1 with TRBJ1-2; D gene uncertain. Trimming left V 8 bases short and J 3 bases short, with 10 bases between. CDR1 SQVTM and CDR2 ANQGSEA come from the germline V gene. The CDR3 covers 11 residues. The CDR3 loop reads CSSLEDYGYTF. CDR3 in DNA: TGCAGCTCCCTCGAGGACTATGGCTACACCTTC.

The chain couples TRBV6-5 to TRBJ2-6; D uncertain. Trimming cost V 6 bases and J 1 base, with 7 bases left between them. The CDR3 runs to 14 residues. CDR1 is MNHEY and CDR2 is SVGAGI in the germline V gene. CDR3: CASRTQSGANVLTF. The CDR3 nucleotides are TGTGCCAGCAGAACTCAATCTGGGGCCAACGTCCTGACTTTC.

The chain recombines TRBV5-6 with TRBJ2-4, with 9 bases fitting TRBD1. This CDR3 has 15 residues. Germline loops: CDR1 SGHDT, CDR2 YYEEEE. V dropped 0 bases and J dropped 10; count of bases not matched to a gene: 8. CDR3 DNA: TGTGCCAGCAGCTTGGGGGACAGGGAGAATCGGATTCAGTACTTC. Residues: CASSLGDRENRIQYF. Full variable domain (rest looked up from reference TRBV5-6 and TRBJ2-4): DAGVTQSPTHLIKTRGQQVTLRCSPKSGHDTVSWYQQALGQGPQFIFQYYEEEERQRGNFPDRFSGHQFPNYSSELNVNALLLGDSALYLCASSLGDRENRIQYFGAGTRLSVL.

This rearrangement joins TRBV30 to TRBJ2-7; D is unresolved. V lost 1 base and J 4 bases, leaving 8 bases between the germline ends. The CDR3 extends over 12 amino acids. Germline V gene sequence: CDR1 GTSNPN, CDR2 SVGIG (reference sequence). DNA of the CDR3: TGTGCCTGGAGTGAGAGCAGGTACGAGCAGTACTTC. This gives the protein CAWSESRYEQYF. Variable domain in full (rest from reference TRBV30 and TRBJ2-7): SQTIHQWPATLVQPVGSPLSLECTVEGTSNPNLYWYRQAAGRGLQLLFYSVGIGQISSEVPQNLSASRPQDRQFILSSKKLLLSDSGFYLCAWSESRYEQYFGPGTRLTVT.

This chain connects TRBV3-1 (or the pseudogene TRBV3-2) to TRBJ1-3; maybe TRBD1 (6 bases). The length of the CDR3 is 15 residues. Germline values: CDR1 LGHDT, CDR2 YNNKEL (reference sequence). Trimming stripped 4 bases from V and 2 bases from J, with 12 bases between. The CDR3 DNA sequence: TGTGCCAGCAGCCCCTCAGGGACAACTGGAAACACCATATATTTT. Amino acids: CASSPSGTTGNTIYF.